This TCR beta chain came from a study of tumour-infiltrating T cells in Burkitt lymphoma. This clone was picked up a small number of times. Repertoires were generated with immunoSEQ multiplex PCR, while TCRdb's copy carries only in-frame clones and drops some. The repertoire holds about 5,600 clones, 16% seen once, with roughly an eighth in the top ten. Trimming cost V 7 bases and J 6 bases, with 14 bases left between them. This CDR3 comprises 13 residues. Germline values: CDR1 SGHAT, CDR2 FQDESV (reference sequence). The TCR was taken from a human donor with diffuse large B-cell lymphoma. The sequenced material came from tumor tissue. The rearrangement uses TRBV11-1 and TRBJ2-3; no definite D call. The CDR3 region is CASNSPGWDTQYF. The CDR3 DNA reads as TGTGCCAGCAACTCGCCCGGGTGGGATACGCAGTATTTT.